This T cell receptor beta chain was documented in a study of blood T cell repertoires in COVID-19. Study in general: Sources were T cells, B-cell-depleted T cells, or PBMCs; the material itself was cDNA or gDNA.

Sequenced by immunoSEQ multiplex PCR; TCRdb stores in-frame clones only, minus some. The sample holds about 210,000 clones; around 82% are singletons and the top ten take less than 15%. This receptor was identified in a woman in her thirties or forties with acute or convalescent COVID-19. Sequencing input: peripheral blood.

This CDR3 reads CASSWGTVPIYEQYF. CDR3 in DNA: TGTGCCAGCAGCTGGGGGACAGTGCCTATCTACGAGCAGTACTTC. V is TRBV7-8 and J is TRBJ2-7; the match to TRBD1 covers 7 bases. With 4 bases clipped from V and 3 bases from J, the junction kept 9 bases outside the gene matches. The CDR3 totals 15 residues. Germline CDR1 and CDR2: SGHVS and FQNEAQ.